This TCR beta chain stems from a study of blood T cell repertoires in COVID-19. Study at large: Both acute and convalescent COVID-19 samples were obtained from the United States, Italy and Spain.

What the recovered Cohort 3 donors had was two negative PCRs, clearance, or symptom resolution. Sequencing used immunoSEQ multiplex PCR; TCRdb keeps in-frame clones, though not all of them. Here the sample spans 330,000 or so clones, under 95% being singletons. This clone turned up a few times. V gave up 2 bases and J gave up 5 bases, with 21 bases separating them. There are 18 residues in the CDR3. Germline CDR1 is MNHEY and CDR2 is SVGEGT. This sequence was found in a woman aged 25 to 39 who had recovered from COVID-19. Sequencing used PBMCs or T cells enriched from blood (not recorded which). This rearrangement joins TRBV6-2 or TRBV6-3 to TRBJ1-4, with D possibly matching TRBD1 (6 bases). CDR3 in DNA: TGTGCCAGCAGTTACGAGCCGGAATTAGGACAGACAAATGAAAAACTGTTTTTT. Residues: CASSYEPELGQTNEKLFF.